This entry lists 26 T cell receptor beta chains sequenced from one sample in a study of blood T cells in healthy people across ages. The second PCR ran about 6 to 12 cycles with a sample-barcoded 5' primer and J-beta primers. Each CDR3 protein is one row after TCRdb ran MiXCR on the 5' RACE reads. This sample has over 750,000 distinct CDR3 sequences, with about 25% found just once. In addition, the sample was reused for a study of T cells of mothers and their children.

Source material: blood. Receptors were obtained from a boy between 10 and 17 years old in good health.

CDR3 sequence reads: CAISESMTSGSLEQYF. The CDR3 DNA follows: TGTGCCATCAGTGAGTCGATGACTAGCGGGAGTTTGGAGCAGTACTTC. The gene calls are TRBV10-3 and TRBJ2-7, with 12 bases lining up with TRBD2. Germline V gene sequence: CDR1 ENHRY, CDR2 SYGVKD. The CDR3 sequence is 16 residues long. Unmatched junction bases numbered 7, after V lost 0 bases and J lost 7 bases.

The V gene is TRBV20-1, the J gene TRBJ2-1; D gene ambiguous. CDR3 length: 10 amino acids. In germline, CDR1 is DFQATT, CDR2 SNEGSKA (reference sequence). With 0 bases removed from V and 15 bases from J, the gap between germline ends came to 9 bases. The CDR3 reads CSARDATSFF. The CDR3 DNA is TGCAGTGCTAGAGATGCTACTTCGTTCTTC.

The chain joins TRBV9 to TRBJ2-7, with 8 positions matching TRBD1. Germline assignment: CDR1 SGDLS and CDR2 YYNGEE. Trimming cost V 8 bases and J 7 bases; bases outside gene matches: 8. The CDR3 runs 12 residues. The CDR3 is CASSPGGQEQYF. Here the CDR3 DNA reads TGTGCCAGTAGCCCAGGGGGCCAAGAGCAGTACTTC.

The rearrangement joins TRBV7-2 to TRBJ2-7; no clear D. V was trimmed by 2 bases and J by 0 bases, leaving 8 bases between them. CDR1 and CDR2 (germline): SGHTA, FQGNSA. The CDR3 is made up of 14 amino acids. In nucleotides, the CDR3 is TGTGCCAGCAGCTTATCCACGGGCTCCTACGAGCAGTACTTC. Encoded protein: CASSLSTGSYEQYF.

CDR3 bases: TGTGCCAGCAACCCCCCTTGGGGGAGAAGCTACGAGCAGTACTTC. Protein sequence: CASNPPWGRSYEQYF. The V call is TRBV5-5, the J call TRBJ2-7, with D possibly called TRBD1 or TRBD2 (5 bases each). From germline, CDR1 is SGHKS and CDR2 YYEKEE (reference sequence). V was shortened by 6 bases and J by 3 bases, with 19 bases between the two germline ends. The CDR3 is 15 residues long.

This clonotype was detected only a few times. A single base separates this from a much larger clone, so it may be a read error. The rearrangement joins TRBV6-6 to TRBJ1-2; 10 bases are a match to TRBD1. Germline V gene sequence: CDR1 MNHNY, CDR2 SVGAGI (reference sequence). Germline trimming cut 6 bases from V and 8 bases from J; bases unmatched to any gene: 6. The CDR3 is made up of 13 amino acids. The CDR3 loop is CASSSGTGVGYTF. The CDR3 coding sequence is TGTGCCAGCAGCTCCGGGACAGGGGTCGGCTACACCTTC.

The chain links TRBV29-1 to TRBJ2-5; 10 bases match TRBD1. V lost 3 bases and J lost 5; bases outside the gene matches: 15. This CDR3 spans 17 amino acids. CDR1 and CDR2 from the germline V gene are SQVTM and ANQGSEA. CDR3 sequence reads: CSVDGTGETARLETQYF. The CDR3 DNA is TGCAGCGTTGACGGGACAGGGGAGACCGCGCGCCTGGAGACCCAGTACTTC.

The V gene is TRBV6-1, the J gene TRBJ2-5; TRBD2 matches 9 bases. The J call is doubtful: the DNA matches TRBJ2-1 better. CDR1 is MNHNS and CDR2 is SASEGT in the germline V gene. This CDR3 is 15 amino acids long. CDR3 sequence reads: CASSELVAGASTQFF. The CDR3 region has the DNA TGTGCCAGCAGTGAACTGGTAGCGGGGGCTTCCACACAGTTCTTC.

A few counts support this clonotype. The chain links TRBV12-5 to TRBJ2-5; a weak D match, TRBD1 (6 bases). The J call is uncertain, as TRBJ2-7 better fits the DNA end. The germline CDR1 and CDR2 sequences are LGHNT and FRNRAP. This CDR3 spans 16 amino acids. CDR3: CASGLVVGRGPYEQYF. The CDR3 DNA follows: TGTGCTAGTGGTTTGGTTGTCGGCAGGGGCCCCTACGAGCAGTACTTC.

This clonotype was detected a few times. CDR3 protein: CASSEAPTNYGYTF. CDR3 DNA: TGTGCCAGCAGTGAAGCGCCAACTAACTATGGCTACACCTTC. This rearrangement joins TRBV6-1 to TRBJ1-2; D not resolved. The germline V and J ends were trimmed by 0 bases and 0 bases, with 5 bases remaining between them. The CDR3 extends over 14 amino acids. The germline V gene has CDR1 MNHNS and CDR2 SASEGT.

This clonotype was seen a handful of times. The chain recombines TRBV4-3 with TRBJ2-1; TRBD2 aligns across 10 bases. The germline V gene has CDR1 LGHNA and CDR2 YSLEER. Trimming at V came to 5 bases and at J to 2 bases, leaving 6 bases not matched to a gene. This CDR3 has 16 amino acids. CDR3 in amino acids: CASSNLAGGTYNEQFF. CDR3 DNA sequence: TGCGCCAGCAGCAACTTAGCGGGGGGAACCTACAATGAGCAGTTCTTC.

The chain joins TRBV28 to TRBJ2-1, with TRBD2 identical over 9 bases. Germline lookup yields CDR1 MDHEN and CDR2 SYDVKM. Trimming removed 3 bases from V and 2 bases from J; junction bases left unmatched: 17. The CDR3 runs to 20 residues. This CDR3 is CASSFPPPTSGSATYNEQFF. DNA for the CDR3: TGTGCCAGCAGTTTCCCCCCCCCGACTAGCGGAAGCGCCACCTACAATGAGCAGTTCTTC.

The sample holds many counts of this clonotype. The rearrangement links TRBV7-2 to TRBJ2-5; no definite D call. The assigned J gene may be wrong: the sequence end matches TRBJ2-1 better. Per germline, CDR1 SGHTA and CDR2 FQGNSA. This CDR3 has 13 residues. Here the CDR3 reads CASSLASEDEQFF. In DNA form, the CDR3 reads TGTGCCAGCAGCTTAGCATCTGAGGATGAGCAGTTCTTC.

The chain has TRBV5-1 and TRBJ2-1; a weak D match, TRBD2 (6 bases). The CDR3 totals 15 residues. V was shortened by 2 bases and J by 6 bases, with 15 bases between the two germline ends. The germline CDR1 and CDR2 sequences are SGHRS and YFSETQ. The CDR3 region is CASSFFGTRGNEQFF. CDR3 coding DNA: TGCGCCAGCAGCTTCTTCGGGACGCGGGGCAATGAGCAGTTCTTC. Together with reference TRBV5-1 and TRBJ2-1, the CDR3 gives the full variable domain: KAGVTQTPRYLIKTRGQQVTLSCSPISGHRSVSWYQQTPGQGLQFLFEYFSETQRNKGNFPGRFSGRQFSNSRSEMNVSTLELGDSALYLCASSFFGTRGNEQFFGPGTRLTVL.

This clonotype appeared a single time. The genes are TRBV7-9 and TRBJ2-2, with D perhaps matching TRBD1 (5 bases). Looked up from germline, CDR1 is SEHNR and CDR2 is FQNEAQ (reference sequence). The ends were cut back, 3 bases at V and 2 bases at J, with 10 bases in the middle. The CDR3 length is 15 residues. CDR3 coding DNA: TGTGCCAGCAGCTTGACAGTTCCAAACACCGGGGAGCTGTTTTTT. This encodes CASSLTVPNTGELFF.

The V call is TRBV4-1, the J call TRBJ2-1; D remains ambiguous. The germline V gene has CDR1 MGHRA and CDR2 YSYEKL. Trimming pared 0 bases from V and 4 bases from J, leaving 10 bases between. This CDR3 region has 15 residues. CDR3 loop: CASSQDPNIYNEQFF. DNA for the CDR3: TGCGCCAGCAGCCAAGATCCGAACATATACAATGAGCAGTTCTTC.

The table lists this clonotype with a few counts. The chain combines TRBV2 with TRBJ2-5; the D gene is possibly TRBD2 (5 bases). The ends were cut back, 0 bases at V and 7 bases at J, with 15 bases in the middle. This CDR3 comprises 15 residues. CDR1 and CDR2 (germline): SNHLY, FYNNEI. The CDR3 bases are TGTGCCAGCAGTGAAGCGGGAGAATTATTAGGGACCCAGTACTTC. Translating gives CASSEAGELLGTQYF.

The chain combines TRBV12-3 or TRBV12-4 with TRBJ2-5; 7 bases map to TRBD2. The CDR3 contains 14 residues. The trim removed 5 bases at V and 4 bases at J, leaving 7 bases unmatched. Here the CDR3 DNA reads TGTGCCAGCAGTCGGGACTATCCTCCAGAGACCCAGTACTTC. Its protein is CASSRDYPPETQYF.

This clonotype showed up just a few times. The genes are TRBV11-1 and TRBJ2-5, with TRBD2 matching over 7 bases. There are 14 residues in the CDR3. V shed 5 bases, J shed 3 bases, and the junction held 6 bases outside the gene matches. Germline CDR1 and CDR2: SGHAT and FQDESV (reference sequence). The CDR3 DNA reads TGTGCCAGCAGCGCGTGGGAGGGTGAAGAGACCCAGTACTTC. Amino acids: CASSAWEGEETQYF.

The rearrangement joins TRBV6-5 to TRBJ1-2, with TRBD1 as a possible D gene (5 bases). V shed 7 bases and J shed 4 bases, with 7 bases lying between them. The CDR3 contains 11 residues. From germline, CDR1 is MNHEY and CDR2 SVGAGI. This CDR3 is CASKGIYGYTF. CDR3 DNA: TGTGCCAGCAAGGGGATCTATGGCTACACCTTC.

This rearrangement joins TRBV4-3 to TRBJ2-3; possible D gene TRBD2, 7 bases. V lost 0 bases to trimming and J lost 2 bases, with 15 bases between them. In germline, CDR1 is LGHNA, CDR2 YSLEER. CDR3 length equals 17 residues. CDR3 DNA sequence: TGCGCCAGCAGCCAAGATATGAGGGGGGGCCTCACAGATACGCAGTATTTT. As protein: CASSQDMRGGLTDTQYF.

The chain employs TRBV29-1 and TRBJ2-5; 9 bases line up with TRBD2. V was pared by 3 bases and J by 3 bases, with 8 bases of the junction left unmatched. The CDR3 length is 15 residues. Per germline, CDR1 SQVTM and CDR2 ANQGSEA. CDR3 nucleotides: TGCAGCGTTGAGCCTAGCGGGATACTTGAAGAGACCCAGTACTTC. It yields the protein CSVEPSGILEETQYF.

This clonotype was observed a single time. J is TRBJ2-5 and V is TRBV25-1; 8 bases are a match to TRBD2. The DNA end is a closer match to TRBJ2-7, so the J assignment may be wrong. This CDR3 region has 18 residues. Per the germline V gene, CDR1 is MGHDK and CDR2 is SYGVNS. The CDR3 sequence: CASSAPIGSGVMSYEQYF. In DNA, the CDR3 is TGTGCCAGCAGTGCCCCCATCGGTAGCGGGGTAATGAGCTACGAGCAGTACTTC.

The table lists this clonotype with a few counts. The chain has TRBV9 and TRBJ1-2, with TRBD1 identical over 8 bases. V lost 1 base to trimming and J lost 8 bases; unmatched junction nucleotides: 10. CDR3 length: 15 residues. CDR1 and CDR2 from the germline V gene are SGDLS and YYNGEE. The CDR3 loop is CASSVQGADLDGYTF. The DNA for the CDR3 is TGTGCCAGCAGCGTACAGGGGGCGGATCTGGACGGCTACACCTTC. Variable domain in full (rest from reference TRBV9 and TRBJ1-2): DSGVTQTPKHLITATGQRVTLRCSPRSGDLSVYWYQQSLDQGLQFLIQYYNGEERAKGNILERFSAQQFPDLHSELNLSSLELGDSALYFCASSVQGADLDGYTFGSGTRLTVV.

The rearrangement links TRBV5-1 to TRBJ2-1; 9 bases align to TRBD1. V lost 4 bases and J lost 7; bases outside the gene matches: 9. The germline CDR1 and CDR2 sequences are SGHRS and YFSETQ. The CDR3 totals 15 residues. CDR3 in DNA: TGCGCCAGCAGCCTATGGACAGGGGAGGAGAATGAGCAGTTCTTC. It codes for CASSLWTGEENEQFF.

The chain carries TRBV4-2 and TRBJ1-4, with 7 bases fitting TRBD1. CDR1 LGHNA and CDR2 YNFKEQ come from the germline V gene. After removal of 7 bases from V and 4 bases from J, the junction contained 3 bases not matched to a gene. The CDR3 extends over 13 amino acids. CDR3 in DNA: TGTGCCAGCAACGGACAGGATAATGAAAAACTGTTTTTT. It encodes CASNGQDNEKLFF.